A selection of T cell receptor beta chains follows, all from one sample in a study of T cell responses to AZD1222 COVID-19 vaccine. Libraries were prepared by immunoSEQ multiplex PCR; TCRdb keeps only in-frame clonotypes and omits some of them. This table has 99,000 or so clones, 80% to 90% appearing once. This material consisted of peripheral blood, taken on day 0 of AZD1222 vaccination. Source of these receptors: an adult in good health. Both conserved end residues are part of each CDR3. D genes are given only for firm matches.

V	D	J	CDR3
TRBV15	TRBD1	TRBJ2-2	CATSHSDRVIGELFF
TRBV6-6	TRBD1	TRBJ2-7	CASRRTGQLYEQYF
TRBV5-5	.	TRBJ2-1	CASSSGQSSYNEQFF
TRBV11-3	.	TRBJ2-1	CASSSCRRYSSYNEQFF
TRBV5-8	.	TRBJ1-2	CASSKGPGIYGYTF
TRBV9	.	TRBJ2-7	CASSVGPYEQYF
TRBV27	.	TRBJ2-7	CASSLVGSYEQYF
TRBV6-2/TRBV6-3	.	TRBJ2-7	CASSYVDRLVSHEQYF
TRBV7-2	TRBD1	TRBJ2-7	CASSLPGTGNSYEQYF
TRBV10-3	TRBD2	TRBJ2-3	CAISFGGSGGSSTDTQYF
TRBV5-6	TRBD2	TRBJ2-5	CASSLALFTSGGETQYF
TRBV12-3/TRBV12-4	TRBD1	TRBJ1-2	CASSHGQVRGYTF
TRBV24-1	TRBD2	TRBJ2-2	CATSDHRTSVTGELFF
TRBV7-2	.	TRBJ2-3	CASTDPGDTQYF
TRBV2	TRBD1	TRBJ1-1	CASMGTGRTEAFF
TRBV5-1	TRBD1	TRBJ1-2	CATQGEGGYTF
TRBV6-5	TRBD1	TRBJ1-5	CASSSGQGNQPQHF
TRBV19	.	TRBJ2-2	CASSSGSANTGELFF
TRBV10-3	TRBD1	TRBJ1-5	CASGTGEQPQHF
TRBV12-5	TRBD2	TRBJ2-1	CASGLGTRTGGGNEQFF
TRBV28	.	TRBJ2-6	CASTPVVPSGANVLTF
TRBV15	TRBD2	TRBJ2-6	CATSRDKLAGFPSGANVLTF
TRBV7-2	.	TRBJ2-7	CASTVGGGGGSYEQYF
TRBV27	TRBD2	TRBJ2-7	CASSFDLAVIGDSYEQYF
TRBV6-4	.	TRBJ1-4	CASYGHNEKLFF
TRBV7-2	.	TRBJ2-6	CASTSSGANVLTF
TRBV28	.	TRBJ2-7	CASSKHSAREQYF
TRBV5-3	TRBD2	TRBJ2-5	CARSLGLAGGLPKETQYF
TRBV6-5	.	TRBJ1-5	CASIPAIDQPQHF
TRBV27	.	TRBJ2-3	CASSLHASSKSDTQYF
TRBV27	TRBD1	TRBJ2-7	CASARDRGFYEQYF
TRBV6-4	.	TRBJ1-5	CASSVDHNQPQHF
TRBV14	.	TRBJ2-1	CASSQGLANEQFF
TRBV29-1	.	TRBJ2-7	CSVRRGYEQYF
TRBV5-5	TRBD2	TRBJ2-1	CASSSGLAAYNEQFF
TRBV5-5	.	TRBJ2-4	CATTGTPNPKNIQYF
TRBV9	TRBD1	TRBJ2-7	CASSPRQGRPYEQYF
TRBV29-1	.	TRBJ1-5	CSVGTVNQPQHF